This is a list of T cell receptor beta chains from one sample in a study of spatial heterogeneity in lung cancer. MiXCR, applied by TCRdb to the 5' RACE reads, yields one record per CDR3 protein. Of around 89,000 distinct CDR3 sequences listed, approximately 12% were seen once; the top ten hold roughly 39%. Sequencing was performed on PBMCs, taken at surgery. These receptors were taken from a male donor with early-stage non-small cell lung cancer. CDR3s include the opening cysteine and the closing phenylalanine or tryptophan. The D gene is left open where the match is weak. The size field is filled for only some rows; it gives once, few, many or a size class.

d_call j_call v_call clone_size cdr3_nt cdr3_aa
NA TRBJ1-1 TRBV30 NA TGTGCCTGGAGTACCCAGGGCTTTGGAGCTTTCTTT CAWSTQGFGAFF
NA TRBJ2-5 TRBV10-3 many TGTGCCATCGGGACCGGAGAGACCCAGTACTTC CAIGTGETQYF
NA TRBJ1-4 TRBV7-6 few TGTGCCAGCAGCCCGCGGGAGGAAAAACTGTTTTTT CASSPREEKLFF
NA TRBJ2-3 TRBV7-6 few TGTGCCAGCAGCTTAGTCGCAACGGGGGGCACAGATACGCAGTATTTT CASSLVATGGTDTQYF
TRBD2 TRBJ2-3 TRBV20-1 NA TGCAGTGCTCAGACTAGCAGCTTCACAGATACGCAGTATTTT CSAQTSSFTDTQYF
TRBD2 TRBJ2-1 TRBV5-1 few TGCGCCAGCAGCTTCTCTAGCGGGAGCTCCTACAATGAGCAGTTCTTC CASSFSSGSSYNEQFF
NA TRBJ2-3 TRBV12-3/TRBV12-4 NA TGTGCCAGCAATCCCCCGGGACTGACAGATACGCAGTATTTT CASNPPGLTDTQYF
TRBD1 TRBJ2-5 TRBV27 few TGTGCCAGCAGTGAAGGACAGGCCCCCGGAGAGACCCAGTACTTC CASSEGQAPGETQYF
TRBD2 TRBJ2-3 TRBV10-2 few TGCGCCAGCGCAAGCGGGGGGCGCACAGATACGCAGTATTTT CASASGGRTDTQYF
TRBD1 TRBJ1-4 TRBV10-3 many TGTGCCATCAGTGAGGGGGACAGCCTTAATGAAAAACTGTTTTTT CAISEGDSLNEKLFF
NA TRBJ1-4 TRBV10-3 many TGTGCCATCAGTGAGGGAACTTCTCGTGGAGAACTGTTTTTT CAISEGTSRGELFF
NA TRBJ1-1 TRBV4-1 many TGCGCCAGCAGCCAAGATTGGCGGGGAGATACTGAAGCTTTCTTT CASSQDWRGDTEAFF
NA TRBJ2-5 TRBV7-9 few TGTGCCAGCAGCTTCGACAGGACCTCGCGGGCGGAGACCCAGTACTTC CASSFDRTSRAETQYF
TRBD1 TRBJ1-2 TRBV29-1 NA TGCAGCGTCTCGGACAGGACGGTAGACGGCTACACCTTC CSVSDRTVDGYTF
TRBD1 TRBJ2-2 TRBV6-2/TRBV6-3 NA TGTGCCAGCAGTGGGACAGGGGCGTACGCGAACACCGGGGAGCTGTTTTTT CASSGTGAYANTGELFF
TRBD1 TRBJ1-6 TRBV5-1 few TGCGCCAGCAGCTCGCAGGGGGGATTCGATTCACCCCTCCACTTT CASSSQGGFDSPLHF